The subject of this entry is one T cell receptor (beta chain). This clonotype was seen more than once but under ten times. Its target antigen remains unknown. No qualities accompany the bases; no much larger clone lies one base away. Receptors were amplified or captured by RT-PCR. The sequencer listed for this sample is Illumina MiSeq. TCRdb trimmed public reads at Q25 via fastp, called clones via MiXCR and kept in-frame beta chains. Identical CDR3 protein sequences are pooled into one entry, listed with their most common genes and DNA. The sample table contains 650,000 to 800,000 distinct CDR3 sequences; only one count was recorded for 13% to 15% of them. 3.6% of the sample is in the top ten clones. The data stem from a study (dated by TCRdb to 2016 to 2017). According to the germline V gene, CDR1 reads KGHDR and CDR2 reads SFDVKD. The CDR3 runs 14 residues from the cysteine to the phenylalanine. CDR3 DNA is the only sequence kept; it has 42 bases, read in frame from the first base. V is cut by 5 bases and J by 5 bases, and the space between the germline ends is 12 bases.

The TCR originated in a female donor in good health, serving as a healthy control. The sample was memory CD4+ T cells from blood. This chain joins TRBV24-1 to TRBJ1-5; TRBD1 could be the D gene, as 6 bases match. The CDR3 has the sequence CATSATGTYQPQHF. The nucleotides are TGTGCCACCAGTGCGACAGGCACCTATCAGCCCCAGCATTTT.